The clone carrying this T cell receptor (beta chain) was seen a few times. The data stem from a study of cytomegalovirus exposure and HLA in healthy donors. V shed 5 bases and J 1 base; nucleotides not matched to a gene: 6. The CDR3 spans 14 residues. Germline-derived CDR1 and CDR2 are SGHRS and YFSETQ. PCR amplification relied on 60 Vbeta primers (plus 13 Jbeta primers). Only in-frame clones appear in the TCRdb table, and some are missing; sequencing was by immunoSEQ multiplex PCR. The data show 150,000 to 200,000 clones, 75% to 85% seen once. The chain uses TRBV5-1 and TRBJ2-7; 7 nucleotides agree with TRBD2. This TCR derives from a woman aged 50 to 60 in good health and CMV-seronegative. The sequencing sample was made of PBMCs. CDR3 bases: TGCGCCAGCAGTGAACTAGCGAATTCCTACGAGCAGTACTTC. Residues: CASSELANSYEQYF.